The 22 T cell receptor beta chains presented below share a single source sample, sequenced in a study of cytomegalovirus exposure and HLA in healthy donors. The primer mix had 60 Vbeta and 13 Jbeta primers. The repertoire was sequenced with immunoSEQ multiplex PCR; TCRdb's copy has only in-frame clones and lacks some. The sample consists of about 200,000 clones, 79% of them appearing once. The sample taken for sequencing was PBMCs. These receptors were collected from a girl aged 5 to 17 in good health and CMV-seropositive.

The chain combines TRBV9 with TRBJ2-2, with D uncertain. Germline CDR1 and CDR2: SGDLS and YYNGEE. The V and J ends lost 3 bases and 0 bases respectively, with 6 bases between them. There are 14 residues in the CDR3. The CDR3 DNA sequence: TGTGCCAGCAGCGCCCTCGCGAACACCGGGGAGCTGTTTTTT. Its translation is CASSALANTGELFF.

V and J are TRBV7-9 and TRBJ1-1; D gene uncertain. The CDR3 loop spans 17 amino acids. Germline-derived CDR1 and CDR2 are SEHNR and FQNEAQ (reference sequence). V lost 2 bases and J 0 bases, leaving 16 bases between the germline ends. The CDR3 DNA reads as TGTGCCAGCAGCTTAAAGGGTTGGCGGGAAATGAACACTGAAGCTTTCTTT. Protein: CASSLKGWREMNTEAFF. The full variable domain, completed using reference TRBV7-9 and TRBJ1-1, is DTGVSQNPRHKITKRGQNVTFRCDPISEHNRLYWYRQTLGQGPEFLTYFQNEAQLEKSRLLSDRFSAERPKGSFSTLEIQRTEQGDSAMYLCASSLKGWREMNTEAFFGQGTRLTVV.

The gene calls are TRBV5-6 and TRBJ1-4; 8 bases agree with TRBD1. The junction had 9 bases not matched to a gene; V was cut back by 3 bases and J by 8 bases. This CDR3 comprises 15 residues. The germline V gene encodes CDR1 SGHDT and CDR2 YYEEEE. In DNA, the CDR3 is TGTGCCAGCAGCTCGCCAGGGGGCGCGGGGGAAAAACTGTTTTTT. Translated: CASSSPGGAGEKLFF.

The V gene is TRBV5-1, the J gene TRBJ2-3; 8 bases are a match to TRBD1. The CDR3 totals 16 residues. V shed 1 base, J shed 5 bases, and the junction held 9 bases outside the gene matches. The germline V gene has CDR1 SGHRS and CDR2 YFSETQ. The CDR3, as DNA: TGCGCCAGCAGCTTGAGGGATGTTGGACAGGGAGATACGCAGTATTTT. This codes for CASSLRDVGQGDTQYF.

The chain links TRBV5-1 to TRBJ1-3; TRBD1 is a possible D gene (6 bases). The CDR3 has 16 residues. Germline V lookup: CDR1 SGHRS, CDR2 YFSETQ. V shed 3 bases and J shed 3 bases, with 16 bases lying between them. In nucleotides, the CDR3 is TGCGCCAGCAGCTACACGACAGGAAGAGATGGAAACACCATATATTTT. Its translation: CASSYTTGRDGNTIYF.

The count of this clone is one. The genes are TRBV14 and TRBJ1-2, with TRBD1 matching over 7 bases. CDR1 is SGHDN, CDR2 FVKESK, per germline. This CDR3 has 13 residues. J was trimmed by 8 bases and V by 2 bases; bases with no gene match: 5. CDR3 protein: CASSQRAGGGYTF. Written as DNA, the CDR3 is TGTGCCAGCAGCCAAAGGGCAGGGGGAGGCTACACCTTC.

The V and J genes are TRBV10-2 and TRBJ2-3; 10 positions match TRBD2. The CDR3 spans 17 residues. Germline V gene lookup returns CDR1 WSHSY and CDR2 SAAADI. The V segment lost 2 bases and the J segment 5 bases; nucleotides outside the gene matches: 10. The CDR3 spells CASSEGVASGGRDTQYF. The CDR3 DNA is TGCGCCAGCAGTGAGGGTGTGGCTAGCGGGGGCCGAGATACGCAGTATTTT.

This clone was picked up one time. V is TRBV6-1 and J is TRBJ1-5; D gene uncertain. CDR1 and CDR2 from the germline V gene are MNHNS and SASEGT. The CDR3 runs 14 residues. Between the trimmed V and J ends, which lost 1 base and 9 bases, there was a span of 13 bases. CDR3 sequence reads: CASSEGGRRGPQHF. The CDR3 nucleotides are TGTGCCAGCAGTGAAGGAGGGCGACGAGGGCCCCAGCATTTT.

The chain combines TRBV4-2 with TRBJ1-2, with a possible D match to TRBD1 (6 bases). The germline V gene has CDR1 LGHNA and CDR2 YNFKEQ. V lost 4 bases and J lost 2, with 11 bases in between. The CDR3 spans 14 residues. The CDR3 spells CASSPTGSNYGYTF. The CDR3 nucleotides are TGTGCCAGCAGCCCGACAGGATCCAACTATGGCTACACCTTC.

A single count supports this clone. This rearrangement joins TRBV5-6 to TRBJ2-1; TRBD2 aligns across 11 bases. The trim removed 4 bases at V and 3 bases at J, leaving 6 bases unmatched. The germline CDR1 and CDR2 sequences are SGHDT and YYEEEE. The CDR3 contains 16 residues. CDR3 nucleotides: TGTGCCAGCAGCCGCATAGCGGGGGGGCTCTACAATGAGCAGTTCTTC. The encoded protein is CASSRIAGGLYNEQFF.

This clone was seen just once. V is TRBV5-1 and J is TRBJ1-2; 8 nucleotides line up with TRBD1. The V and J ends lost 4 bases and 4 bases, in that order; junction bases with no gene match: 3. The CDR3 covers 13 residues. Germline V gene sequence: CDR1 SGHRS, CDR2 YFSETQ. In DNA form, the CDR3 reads TGCGCCAGCAGCGCAGGGGGCCCCTATGGCTACACCTTC. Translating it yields CASSAGGPYGYTF.

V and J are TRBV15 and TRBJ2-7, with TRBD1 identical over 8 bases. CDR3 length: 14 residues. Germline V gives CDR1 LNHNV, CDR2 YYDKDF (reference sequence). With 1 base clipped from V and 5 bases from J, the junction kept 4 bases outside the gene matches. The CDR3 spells CATSRAPGGNEQYF. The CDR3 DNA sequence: TGTGCCACCAGCAGAGCCCCAGGGGGCAACGAGCAGTACTTC.

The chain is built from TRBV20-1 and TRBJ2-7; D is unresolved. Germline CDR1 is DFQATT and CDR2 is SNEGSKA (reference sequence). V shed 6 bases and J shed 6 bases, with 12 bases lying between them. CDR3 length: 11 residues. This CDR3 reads CSAPRGLEQYF. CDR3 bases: TGCAGTGCCCCCCGTGGGCTCGAGCAGTACTTC.

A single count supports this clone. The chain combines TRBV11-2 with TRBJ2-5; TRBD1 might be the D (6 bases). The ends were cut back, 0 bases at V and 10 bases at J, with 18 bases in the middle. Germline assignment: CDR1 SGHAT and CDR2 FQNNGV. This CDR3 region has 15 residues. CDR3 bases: TGTGCCAGCAGCTTAGATTTGGTGGGCAAGGGGGTCCAGTACTTC. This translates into CASSLDLVGKGVQYF.

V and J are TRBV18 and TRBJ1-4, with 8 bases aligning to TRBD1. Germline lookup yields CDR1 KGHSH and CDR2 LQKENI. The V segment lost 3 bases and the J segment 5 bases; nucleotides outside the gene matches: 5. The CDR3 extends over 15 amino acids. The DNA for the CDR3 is TGTGCCAGCTCACCCCAGGGGGCCGCGAATGAAAAACTGTTTTTT. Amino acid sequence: CASSPQGAANEKLFF.

The CDR3 is CASRTLTTGRTEAFF. The DNA for the CDR3 is TGTGCCAGCAGGACCCTAACAACAGGTCGCACTGAAGCTTTCTTT. V usage is TRBV6-5 and J usage is TRBJ1-1; tentative D call: TRBD1 (5 bases). The V end lost 6 bases, the J end lost 4 bases, and 18 bases lay between the germline ends. This CDR3 is built from 15 residues. Germline V gene sequence: CDR1 MNHEY, CDR2 SVGAGI.

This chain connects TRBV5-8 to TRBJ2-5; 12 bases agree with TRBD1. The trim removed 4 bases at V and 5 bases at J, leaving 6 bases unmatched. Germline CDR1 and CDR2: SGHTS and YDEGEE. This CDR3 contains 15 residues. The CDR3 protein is CASSEGTGGSETQYF. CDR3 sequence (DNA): TGTGCCAGCAGCGAAGGGACAGGGGGCTCGGAGACCCAGTACTTC.

The CDR3 DNA reads TGTGCCAGCAGCCAAGTACAGGGCGGCAATCAGCCCCAGCATTTT. Its protein product is CASSQVQGGNQPQHF. V usage is TRBV4-2 and J usage is TRBJ1-5; D may be TRBD1 (6 bases). Trimming took off 1 base at V and 2 bases at J, with 9 bases between the two ends. The CDR3 covers 15 residues. Germline assignment: CDR1 LGHNA and CDR2 YNFKEQ.

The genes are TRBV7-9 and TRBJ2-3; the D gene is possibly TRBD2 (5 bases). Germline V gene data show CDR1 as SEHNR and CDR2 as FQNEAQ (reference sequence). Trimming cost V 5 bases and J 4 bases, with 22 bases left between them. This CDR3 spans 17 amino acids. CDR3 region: CASSPTSGKLGADTQYF. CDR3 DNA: TGTGCCAGCAGCCCCACCTCCGGCAAACTAGGAGCAGATACGCAGTATTTT. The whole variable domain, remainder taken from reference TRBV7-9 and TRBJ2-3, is DTGVSQNPRHKITKRGQNVTFRCDPISEHNRLYWYRQTLGQGPEFLTYFQNEAQLEKSRLLSDRFSAERPKGSFSTLEIQRTEQGDSAMYLCASSPTSGKLGADTQYFGPGTRLTVL.

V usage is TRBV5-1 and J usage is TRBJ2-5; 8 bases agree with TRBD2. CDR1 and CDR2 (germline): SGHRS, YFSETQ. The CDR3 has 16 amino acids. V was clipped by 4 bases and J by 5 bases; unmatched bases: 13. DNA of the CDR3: TGCGCCAGCAGCCTTCTGGTCGGGGGGGTTGACGAGACCCAGTACTTC. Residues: CASSLLVGGVDETQYF.

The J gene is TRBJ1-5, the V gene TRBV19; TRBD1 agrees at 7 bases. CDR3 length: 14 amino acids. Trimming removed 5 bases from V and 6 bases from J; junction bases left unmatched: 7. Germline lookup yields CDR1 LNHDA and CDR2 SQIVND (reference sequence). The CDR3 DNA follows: TGTGCCAGTAGTGTTTCAGGGGGAATTCAGCCCCAGCATTTT. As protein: CASSVSGGIQPQHF. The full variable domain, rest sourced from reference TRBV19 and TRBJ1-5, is DGGITQSPKYLFRKEGQNVTLSCEQNLNHDAMYWYRQDPGQGLRLIYYSQIVNDFQKGDIAEGYSVSREKKESFPLTVTSAQKNPTAFYLCASSVSGGIQPQHFGDGTRLSIL.

In DNA, the CDR3 is TGCGCCAGCAGCCAAGAGGCTTTAATCGGGGAGCTGTTTTTT. This encodes CASSQEALIGELFF. The chain uses TRBV4-3 and TRBJ2-2; D ambiguous. Germline CDR1 reads LGHNA; CDR2 reads YSLEER. Trimming stripped 0 bases from V and 7 bases from J, with 9 bases between. This CDR3 has 14 amino acids.